This note documents a single TCR beta chain sequence. Its antigen is undetermined. This record belongs to a study of response to subunit inactivated influenza vaccine. Study-wide findings and caveats: Authors suggested few new T cells are recruited by each seasonal influenza vaccination.

TCRdb processed the RT-PCR reads anew with MiXCR; each CDR3 protein has one entry. The sample has 800,000 to 1,000,000 distinct CDR3 sequences, approximately 21% seen once. There are 17 residues in the CDR3. Looked up from germline, CDR1 is SGHRS and CDR2 is YFSETQ. V shed 4 bases and J 7 bases; nucleotides not matched to a gene: 14. The starting material was PBMCs from blood, obtained roughly 5 days after vaccination. This sequence originates from a man in his forties or fifties who received an inactivated influenza vaccine. This chain joins TRBV5-1 and TRBJ2-1, with TRBD2 matching over 10 bases. The CDR3 DNA follows: TGCGCCAGCAGCCTAGACTCGGGAGCGGGAGGGGGGAATGAGCAGTTCTTC. It translates to CASSLDSGAGGGNEQFF.